A single sample gave rise to the 26 T cell receptor beta chains below, sequenced in a study of blood T cell repertoires in COVID-19. The repertoire was sequenced with immunoSEQ multiplex PCR; TCRdb's copy has only in-frame clones and lacks some. The sample comprises about 89,000 clones, about 80% of which are singletons, and 15% to 20% rests with the top ten. Sequenced input: peripheral blood. These receptors came from a woman aged 80 or older with acute or convalescent COVID-19.

The rearrangement joins TRBV2 to TRBJ1-6, with TRBD1 matching over 10 bases. CDR1 and CDR2 (germline): SNHLY, FYNNEI. Trimming cost V 4 bases and J 7 bases; bases outside gene matches: 1. The CDR3 covers 14 residues. This CDR3 is CASSGDRGNSPLHF. The CDR3 DNA reads TGTGCCAGCAGTGGGGACAGGGGAAATTCACCCCTCCACTTT.

The V and J genes are TRBV10-1 and TRBJ2-1; tentative D call: TRBD2 (5 bases). The CDR3 sequence is 15 residues long. Germline CDR1 is WNHNN and CDR2 is SYGVQD (reference sequence). V lost 2 bases and J lost 9, with 17 bases in between. The CDR3 coding sequence is TGCGCCAGCAGTGAGACTCGCGGGTGGGCTGCTGAGCAGTTCTTC. This codes for CASSETRGWAAEQFF.

CDR3 in amino acids: CASSVPGVGTQYF. CDR3 sequence (DNA): TGTGCCAGCAGCGTCCCAGGGGTCGGTACGCAGTATTTT. The chain employs TRBV7-9 and TRBJ2-3; tentative D call: TRBD1 (6 bases). Germline assignment: CDR1 SEHNR and CDR2 FQNEAQ (reference sequence). CDR3 length: 13 amino acids. V was trimmed by 5 bases and J by 8 bases, leaving 14 bases between them.

The chain carries TRBV19 and TRBJ2-7; no reliable D call. CDR1 is LNHDA, CDR2 SQIVND, per germline (reference sequence). This CDR3 has 15 residues. Trimming removed 6 bases at V and 7 bases at J, with 22 bases between. The CDR3 sequence is CASSHGVSTSSEQYF. The CDR3 DNA is TGTGCCAGTAGCCACGGAGTATCTACGAGCTCAGAGCAGTACTTC.

This clone was counted between two and nine times. The V gene is TRBV6-5, the J gene TRBJ2-7, with 7 bases fitting TRBD1. CDR1 MNHEY and CDR2 SVGAGI come from the germline V gene. V dropped 0 bases and J dropped 3; count of bases not matched to a gene: 2. The CDR3 has 14 residues. The CDR3 region is CASSYSGTDYEQYF. The CDR3 DNA sequence: TGTGCCAGCAGTTACTCCGGGACAGACTACGAGCAGTACTTC.

In DNA form, the CDR3 reads TGTGCCAGCAGCTTGGACGGGTTGAGCACAGATACGCAGTATTTT. Residues: CASSLDGLSTDTQYF. The rearrangement links TRBV5-4 to TRBJ2-3; D remains ambiguous. Germline V gene lookup returns CDR1 SGHNT and CDR2 YYREEE (reference sequence). Between the trimmed V and J ends, which lost 0 bases and 0 bases, there was a span of 8 bases. The CDR3 sequence is 15 residues long.

V usage is TRBV2 and J usage is TRBJ2-6; D not resolved. Looked up from germline, CDR1 is SNHLY and CDR2 is FYNNEI. Deletions cut 6 bases from V and 0 bases from J, with 9 bases between. This CDR3 has 15 residues. CDR3 DNA sequence: TGTGCCAGCAGAATGGGCCTCTCTGGGGCCAACGTCCTGACTTTC. This gives the protein CASRMGLSGANVLTF.

The chain combines TRBV29-1 with TRBJ2-1; possible D gene TRBD2, 7 bases. Germline V lookup: CDR1 SQVTM, CDR2 ANQGSEA. V shed 0 bases and J shed 0 bases, with 12 bases lying between them. The length of the CDR3 is 16 residues. DNA for the CDR3: TGCAGCGTTGAAGAGGGGAGGGGGAGCTCCTACAATGAGCAGTTCTTC. Translating it yields CSVEEGRGSSYNEQFF.

CDR3: CASSRRQGARTDTQYF. In DNA form, the CDR3 reads TGTGCCAGCAGCCGACGACAGGGGGCGCGGACAGATACGCAGTATTTT. The chain carries TRBV11-2 and TRBJ2-3; 10 nucleotides agree with TRBD1. Germline V lookup: CDR1 SGHAT, CDR2 FQNNGV. This CDR3 has 16 residues. V trimming: 5 bases; J trimming: 3 bases; junction bases outside the gene matches: 8. The full variable domain, its missing parts supplied by reference TRBV11-2 and TRBJ2-3, is EAGVAQSPRYKIIEKRQSVAFWCNPISGHATLYWYQQILGQGPKLLIQFQNNGVVDDSQLPKDRFSAERLKGVDSTLKIQPAKLEDSAVYLCASSRRQGARTDTQYFGPGTRLTVL.

CDR3 nucleotide sequence: TGTGCCAGCAGCTTAGGCGTTTACAGCTCCTACAATGAGCAGTTCTTC. Translation gives CASSLGVYSSYNEQFF. The chain is built from TRBV7-9 and TRBJ2-1; D gene uncertain. The CDR3 runs 16 residues. The germline gives CDR1 SEHNR, CDR2 FQNEAQ (reference sequence). The ends were cut back, 1 base at V and 0 bases at J, with 10 bases in the middle.

The CDR3 loop is CASSTGTSGRSGTGELFF. The CDR3 region has the DNA TGCGCCAGCAGCACCGGGACTAGCGGGAGGAGTGGGACCGGGGAGCTGTTTTTT. The chain recombines TRBV5-1 with TRBJ2-2; 15 bases match TRBD2. The CDR3 runs 18 residues. Per germline, CDR1 SGHRS and CDR2 YFSETQ. Trimming took 4 bases from V and 5 from J; bases not matched to a gene: 9.

This chain connects TRBV2 to TRBJ1-6; possibly TRBD1 for D (6 bases). The V end lost 6 bases, the J end lost 0 bases, and 12 bases lay between the germline ends. Germline V gene lookup returns CDR1 SNHLY and CDR2 FYNNEI. This CDR3 region has 16 residues. The CDR3 nucleotides are TGTGCCAGCAGCCTCGGACAGAGCTCCTATAATTCACCCCTCCACTTT. Protein product: CASSLGQSSYNSPLHF. Complete variable domain (other parts from reference TRBV2 and TRBJ1-6): EPEVTQTPSHQVTQMGQEVILRCVPISNHLYFYWYRQILGQKVEFLVSFYNNEISEKSEIFDDQFSVERPDGSNFTLKIRSTKLEDSAMYFCASSLGQSSYNSPLHFGNGTRLTVT.

The chain employs TRBV20-1 and TRBJ2-3, with TRBD2 as a possible D gene (6 bases). The CDR3 covers 13 residues. From germline, CDR1 is DFQATT and CDR2 SNEGSKA (reference sequence). Trimming left V 3 bases short and J 5 bases short, with 12 bases between. Here the CDR3 reads CSASELGGDTQYF. The CDR3 DNA reads TGCAGTGCTAGTGAATTGGGGGGAGATACGCAGTATTTT.

The chain links TRBV2 to TRBJ2-1, with a possible D match to TRBD2 (5 bases). In germline, CDR1 is SNHLY, CDR2 FYNNEI. CDR3 length equals 12 residues. V was trimmed by 4 bases and J by 10 bases, leaving 11 bases between them. The chain's CDR3 is CASSGLAGEQFF. The CDR3 DNA reads TGTGCCAGCAGTGGCCTAGCCGGCGAGCAGTTCTTC.

The chain joins TRBV7-3 to TRBJ2-7, with 8 bases that match TRBD1. The CDR3 has 13 amino acids. CDR1 and CDR2 (germline): SGHTA, FQGTGA. V dropped 3 bases and J dropped 5; count of bases not matched to a gene: 3. Here the CDR3 reads CASSFNRGDEQYF. In nucleotides, the CDR3 is TGTGCCAGCAGCTTCAACAGGGGGGACGAGCAGTACTTC.

The V call is TRBV10-3, the J call TRBJ2-1; 9 bases are a match to TRBD1. Germline V CDR1 and CDR2: ENHRY, SYGVKD. Trimming removed 8 bases from V and 4 bases from J; junction bases left unmatched: 12. The CDR3 extends over 16 amino acids. The CDR3 reads CAIGQSRDREYNEQFF. CDR3 DNA: TGTGCCATCGGACAAAGCCGGGACAGGGAATACAATGAGCAGTTCTTC.

CDR3 DNA sequence: TGTGCCAGCAGCAGGGAGGGCAGGGGCGATTACAATGAGCAGTTCTTC. Protein product: CASSREGRGDYNEQFF. J is TRBJ2-1 and V is TRBV5-4; tentative D call: TRBD2 (7 bases). CDR1 and CDR2 (germline): SGHNT, YYREEE (reference sequence). The CDR3 totals 16 residues. The V and J ends lost 4 bases and 4 bases respectively, with 18 bases between them.

The chain recombines TRBV6-5 with TRBJ1-1; weak D call: TRBD1 (5 bases). The CDR3 covers 13 residues. Trimming cost V 6 bases and J 5 bases, with 13 bases left between them. Per the germline V gene, CDR1 is MNHEY and CDR2 is SVGAGI. The CDR3 loop is CASRAGIGTEAFF. CDR3 DNA: TGTGCCAGCAGGGCAGGGATAGGGACTGAAGCTTTCTTT.

The V and J genes are TRBV4-1 and TRBJ2-7, with 7 nucleotides matching TRBD2. The CDR3 runs 14 residues. CDR1 MGHRA and CDR2 YSYEKL come from the germline V gene. V lost 1 base and J lost 3; bases outside the gene matches: 3. The CDR3 DNA reads as TGCGCCAGCAGCCAAGTTGGCGGGGGCTACGAGCAGTACTTC. The encoded protein is CASSQVGGGYEQYF.

This rearrangement joins TRBV27 to TRBJ1-2; D remains unclear. Germline V gene sequence: CDR1 MNHEY, CDR2 SMNVEV (reference sequence). There are 14 residues in the CDR3. Trimming pared 3 bases from V and 2 bases from J, leaving 10 bases between. CDR3 sequence (DNA): TGTGCCAGCAGTTTCCGGGTCTCCAACTATGGCTACACCTTC. Protein product: CASSFRVSNYGYTF.

The J gene is TRBJ1-6, the V gene TRBV3-1 (or the pseudogene TRBV3-2); D unclear. V was shortened by 4 bases and J by 3 bases, with 13 bases between the two germline ends. The CDR3 is made up of 16 amino acids. Germline V gene lookup returns CDR1 LGHDT and CDR2 YNNKEL (reference sequence). In nucleotides, the CDR3 is TGTGCCAGCAGCCCGAACCAGGACTACTATAATTCACCCCTCCACTTT. As protein: CASSPNQDYYNSPLHF.

The CDR3 sequence is CASRPGDTNYGYTF. The CDR3 DNA is TGTGCCAGCAGACCAGGGGATACTAACTATGGCTACACCTTC. V usage is TRBV6-6 and J usage is TRBJ1-2; perhaps TRBD1 as D (6 bases). Trimming removed 6 bases at V and 0 bases at J, with 11 bases between. CDR3 length: 14 amino acids. CDR1 and CDR2 from the germline V gene are MNHNY and SVGAGI (reference sequence).

CDR3 in amino acids: CASSPRQESNGYTF. The CDR3 DNA reads as TGTGCCAGCTCACCACGACAGGAATCGAATGGCTACACCTTC. The chain uses TRBV18 and TRBJ1-2; D may be TRBD1 (6 bases). The V end was cut by 1 base, the J end by 6 bases, with 12 bases between. Germline CDR1 reads KGHSH; CDR2 reads LQKENI. This CDR3 has 14 residues.

The gene calls are TRBV6-5 and TRBJ2-2, with TRBD2 as a possible D gene (6 bases). This CDR3 is built from 15 residues. Trimming shortened V by 2 bases and J by 5 bases, and 12 bases separated the two germline ends. The germline V gene has CDR1 MNHEY and CDR2 SVGAGI. The CDR3 DNA reads TGTGCCAGCAGTTACGGAGGGACGGTTACCGGGGAGCTGTTTTTT. Translation: CASSYGGTVTGELFF.

This clone was seen a few times. V and J are TRBV4-1 and TRBJ1-6; weak D call: TRBD1 (6 bases). Germline V lookup: CDR1 MGHRA, CDR2 YSYEKL. V gave up 0 bases and J gave up 9 bases, with 15 bases separating them. This CDR3 comprises 16 residues. DNA of the CDR3: TGCGCCAGCAGCCAAGATCCGGCAGGGGTGGGTTCACCCCTCCACTTT. Amino acid sequence: CASSQDPAGVGSPLHF.

This clone was recorded at least ten times. This sequence joins TRBV29-1 and TRBJ2-1; 7 bases line up with TRBD1. The CDR3 runs 13 residues. Trimming at V came to 2 bases and at J to 7 bases, leaving 5 bases not matched to a gene. CDR1 and CDR2 (germline): SQVTM, ANQGSEA. This chain's CDR3 is CSVEYQGVNEQFF. In DNA form, the CDR3 reads TGCAGCGTTGAATACCAGGGGGTAAATGAGCAGTTCTTC.